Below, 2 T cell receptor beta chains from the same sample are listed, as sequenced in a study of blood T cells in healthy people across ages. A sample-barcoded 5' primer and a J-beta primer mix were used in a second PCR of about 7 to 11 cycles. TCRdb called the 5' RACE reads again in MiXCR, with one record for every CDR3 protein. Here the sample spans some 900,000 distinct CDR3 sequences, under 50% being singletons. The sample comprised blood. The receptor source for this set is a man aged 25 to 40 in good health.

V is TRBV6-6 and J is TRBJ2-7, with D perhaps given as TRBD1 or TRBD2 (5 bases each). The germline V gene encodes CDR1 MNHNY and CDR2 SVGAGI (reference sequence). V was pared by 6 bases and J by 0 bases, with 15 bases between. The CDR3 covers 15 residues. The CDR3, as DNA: TGTGCCAGCAGGTCCGGGACGGATAACTCCTACGAGCAGTACTTC. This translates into CASRSGTDNSYEQYF.

The CDR3 DNA reads as TGTGCCAGCAGTTCATTCTCCTACAATGAGCAGTTCTTC. Translated: CASSSFSYNEQFF. V usage is TRBV12-3 or TRBV12-4 and J usage is TRBJ2-1, with D unresolved. The V end lost 4 bases, the J end lost 0 bases, and 4 bases lay between the germline ends. There are 13 residues in the CDR3.